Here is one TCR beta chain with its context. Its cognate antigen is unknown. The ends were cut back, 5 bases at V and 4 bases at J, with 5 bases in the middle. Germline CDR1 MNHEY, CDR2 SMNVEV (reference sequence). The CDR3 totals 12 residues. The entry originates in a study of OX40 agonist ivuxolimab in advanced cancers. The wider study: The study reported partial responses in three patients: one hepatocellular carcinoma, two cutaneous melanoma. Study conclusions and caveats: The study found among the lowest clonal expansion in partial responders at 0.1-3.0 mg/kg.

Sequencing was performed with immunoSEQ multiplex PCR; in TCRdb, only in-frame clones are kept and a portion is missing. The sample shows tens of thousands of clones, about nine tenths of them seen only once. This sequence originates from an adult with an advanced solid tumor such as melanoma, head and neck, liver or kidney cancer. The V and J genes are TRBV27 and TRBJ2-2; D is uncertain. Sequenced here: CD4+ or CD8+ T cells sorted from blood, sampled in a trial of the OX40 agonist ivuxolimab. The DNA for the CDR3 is TGTGCCAGCAGTCCAGGCACCGGGGAGCTGTTTTTT. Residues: CASSPGTGELFF.